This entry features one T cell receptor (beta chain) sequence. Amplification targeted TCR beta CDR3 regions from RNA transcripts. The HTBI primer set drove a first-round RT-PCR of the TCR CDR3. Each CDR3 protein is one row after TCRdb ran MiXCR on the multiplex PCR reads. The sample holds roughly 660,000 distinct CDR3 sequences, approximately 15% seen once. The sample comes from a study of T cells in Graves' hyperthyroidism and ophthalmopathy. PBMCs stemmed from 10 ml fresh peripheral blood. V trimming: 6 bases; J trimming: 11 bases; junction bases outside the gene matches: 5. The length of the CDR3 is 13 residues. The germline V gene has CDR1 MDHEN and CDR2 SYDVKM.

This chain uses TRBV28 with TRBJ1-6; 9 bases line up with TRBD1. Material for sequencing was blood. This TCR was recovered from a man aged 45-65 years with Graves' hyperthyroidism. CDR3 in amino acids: CASSPDRGTPLHF. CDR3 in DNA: TGTGCCAGCAGCCCGGACAGGGGTACACCCCTCCACTTT.